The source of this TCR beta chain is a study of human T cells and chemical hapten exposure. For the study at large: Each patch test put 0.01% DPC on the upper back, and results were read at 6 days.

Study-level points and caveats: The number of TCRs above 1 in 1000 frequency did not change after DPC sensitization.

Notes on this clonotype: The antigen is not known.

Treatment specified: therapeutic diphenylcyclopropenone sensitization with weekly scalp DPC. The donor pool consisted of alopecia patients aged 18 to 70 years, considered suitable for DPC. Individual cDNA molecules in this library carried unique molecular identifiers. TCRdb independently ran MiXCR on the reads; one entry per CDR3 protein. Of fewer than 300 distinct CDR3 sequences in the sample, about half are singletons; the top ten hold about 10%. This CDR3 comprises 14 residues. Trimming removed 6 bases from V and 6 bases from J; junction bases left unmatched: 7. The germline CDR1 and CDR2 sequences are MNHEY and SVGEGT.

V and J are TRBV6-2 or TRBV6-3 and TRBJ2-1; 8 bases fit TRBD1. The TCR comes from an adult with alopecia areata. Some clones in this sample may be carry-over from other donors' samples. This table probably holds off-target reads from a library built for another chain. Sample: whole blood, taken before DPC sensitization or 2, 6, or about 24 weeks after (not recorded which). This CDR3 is CASSSGQESNEQFF. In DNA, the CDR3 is TGTGCCAGCAGCTCGGGACAGGAAAGCAATGAGCAGTTCTTC.